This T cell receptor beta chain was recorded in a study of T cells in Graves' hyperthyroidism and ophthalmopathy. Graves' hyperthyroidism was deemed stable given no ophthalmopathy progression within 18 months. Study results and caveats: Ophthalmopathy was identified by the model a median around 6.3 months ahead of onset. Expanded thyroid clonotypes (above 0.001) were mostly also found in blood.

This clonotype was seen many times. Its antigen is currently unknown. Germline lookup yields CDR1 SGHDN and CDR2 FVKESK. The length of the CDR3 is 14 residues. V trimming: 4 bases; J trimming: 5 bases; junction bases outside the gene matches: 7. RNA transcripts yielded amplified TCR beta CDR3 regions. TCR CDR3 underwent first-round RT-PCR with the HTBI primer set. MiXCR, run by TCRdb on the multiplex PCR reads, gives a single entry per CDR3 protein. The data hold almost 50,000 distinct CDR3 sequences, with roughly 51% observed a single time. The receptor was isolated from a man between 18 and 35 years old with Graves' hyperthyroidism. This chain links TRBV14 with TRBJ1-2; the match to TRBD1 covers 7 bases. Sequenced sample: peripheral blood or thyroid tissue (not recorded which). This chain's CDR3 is CASSLGTVRYGYTF. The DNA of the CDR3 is TGTGCCAGCAGCCTCGGGACAGTCCGTTATGGCTACACCTTC.